The clone carrying this T cell receptor beta chain has only a few counts. The antigen remains unidentified. Using RNA transcripts as the source, TCR beta CDR3 regions were amplified. First-round RT-PCR with HTBI primers amplified the TCR CDR3 region. Via MiXCR, TCRdb re-called the multiplex PCR reads, giving one row per CDR3 protein. Here the sample spans fewer than 500,000 distinct CDR3 sequences, roughly 15% being singletons. The CDR3 contains 19 residues. CDR1 and CDR2 from the germline V gene are MGHRA and YSYEKL. The J segment lost 1 base and the V segment lost 2 bases, leaving 8 bases of the junction unmatched. This sample stems from a study of T cells in Graves' hyperthyroidism and ophthalmopathy. Study background: Peripheral blood was drawn at first diagnosis, prior to all treatment. Study results and limitations: Ophthalmopathy cases were set apart from stable hyperthyroidism by a 13 V-J model.

The source of this sequence is a man younger than 30 with Graves' ophthalmopathy. The rearrangement links TRBV4-1 to TRBJ2-5, with 15 bases matching TRBD2. What was sequenced was blood. The CDR3 sequence is CASSQRPGTSGRPQETQYF. In nucleotides, the CDR3 is TGCGCCAGCAGCCAACGCCCCGGGACTAGCGGGAGGCCCCAAGAGACCCAGTACTTC.